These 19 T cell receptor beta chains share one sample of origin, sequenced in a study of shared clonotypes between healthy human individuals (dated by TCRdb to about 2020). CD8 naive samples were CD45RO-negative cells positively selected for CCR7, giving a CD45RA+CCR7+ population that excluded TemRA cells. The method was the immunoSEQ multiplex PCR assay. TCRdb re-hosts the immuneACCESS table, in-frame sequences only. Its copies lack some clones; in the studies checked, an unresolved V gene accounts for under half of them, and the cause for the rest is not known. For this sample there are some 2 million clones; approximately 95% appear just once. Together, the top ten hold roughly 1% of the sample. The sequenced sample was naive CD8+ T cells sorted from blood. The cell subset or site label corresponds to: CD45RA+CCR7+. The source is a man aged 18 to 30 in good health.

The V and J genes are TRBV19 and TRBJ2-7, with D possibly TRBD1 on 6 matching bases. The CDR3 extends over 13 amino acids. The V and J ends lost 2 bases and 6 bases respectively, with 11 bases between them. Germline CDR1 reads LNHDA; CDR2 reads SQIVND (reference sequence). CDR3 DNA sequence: TGTGCCAGTAGTATATCCGCAGGGGTCGAGCAGTACTTC. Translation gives CASSISAGVEQYF. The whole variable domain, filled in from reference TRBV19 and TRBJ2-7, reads DGGITQSPKYLFRKEGQNVTLSCEQNLNHDAMYWYRQDPGQGLRLIYYSQIVNDFQKGDIAEGYSVSREKKESFPLTVTSAQKNPTAFYLCASSISAGVEQYFGPGTRLTVT.

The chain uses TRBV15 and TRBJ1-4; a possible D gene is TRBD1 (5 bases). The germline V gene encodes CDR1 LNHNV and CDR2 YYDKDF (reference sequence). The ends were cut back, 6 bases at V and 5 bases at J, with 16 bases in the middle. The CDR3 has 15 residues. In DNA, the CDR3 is TGTGCCACCAGTCGCCGTGGAGGGGACAATGAAAAACTGTTTTTT. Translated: CATSRRGGDNEKLFF.

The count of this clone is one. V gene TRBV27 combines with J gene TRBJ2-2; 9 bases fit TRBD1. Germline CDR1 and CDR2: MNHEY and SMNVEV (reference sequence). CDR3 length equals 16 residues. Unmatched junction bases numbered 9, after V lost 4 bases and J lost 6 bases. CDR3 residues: CASSSEGDRVPGELFF. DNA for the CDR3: TGTGCCAGCAGTTCCGAGGGGGACAGGGTCCCCGGGGAGCTGTTTTTT.

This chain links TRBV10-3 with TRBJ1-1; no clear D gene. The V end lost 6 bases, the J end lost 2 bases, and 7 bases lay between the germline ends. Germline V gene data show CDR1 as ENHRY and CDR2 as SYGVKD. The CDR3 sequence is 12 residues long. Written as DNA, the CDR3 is TGTGCCATCAGAATGGAAAACACTGAAGCTTTCTTT. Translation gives CAIRMENTEAFF.

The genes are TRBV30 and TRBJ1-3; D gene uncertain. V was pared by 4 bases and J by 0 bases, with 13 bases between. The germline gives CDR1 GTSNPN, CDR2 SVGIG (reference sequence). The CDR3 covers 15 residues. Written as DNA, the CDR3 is TGTGCCTGGACCGCCGAAATTTTCTCTGGAAACACCATATATTTT. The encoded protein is CAWTAEIFSGNTIYF. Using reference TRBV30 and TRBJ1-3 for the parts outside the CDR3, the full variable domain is SQTIHQWPATLVQPVGSPLSLECTVEGTSNPNLYWYRQAAGRGLQLLFYSVGIGQISSEVPQNLSASRPQDRQFILSSKKLLLSDSGFYLCAWTAEIFSGNTIYFGEGSWLTVV.

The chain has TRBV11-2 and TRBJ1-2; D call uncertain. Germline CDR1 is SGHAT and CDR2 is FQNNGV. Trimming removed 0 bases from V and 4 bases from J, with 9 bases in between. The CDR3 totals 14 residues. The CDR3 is CASSLDPDLYGYTF. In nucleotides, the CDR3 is TGTGCCAGCAGCTTAGACCCAGACCTCTATGGCTACACCTTC.

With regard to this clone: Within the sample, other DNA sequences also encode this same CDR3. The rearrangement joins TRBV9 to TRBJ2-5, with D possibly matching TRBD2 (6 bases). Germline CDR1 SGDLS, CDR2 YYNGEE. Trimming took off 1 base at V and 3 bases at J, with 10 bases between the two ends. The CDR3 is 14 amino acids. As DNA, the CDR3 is TGTGCCAGCAGCGTAACTGGAGGGGAAGAGACCCAGTACTTC. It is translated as CASSVTGGEETQYF.

CDR3 residues: CASMDRYNSPLHF. The CDR3 coding sequence is TGTGCCAGCATGGACAGGTATAATTCACCCCTCCACTTT. The chain couples TRBV27 to TRBJ1-6; 7 bases are shared with TRBD1. Germline values: CDR1 MNHEY, CDR2 SMNVEV (reference sequence). There are 13 residues in the CDR3. Trimming cost V 7 bases and J 4 bases; bases outside gene matches: 1.

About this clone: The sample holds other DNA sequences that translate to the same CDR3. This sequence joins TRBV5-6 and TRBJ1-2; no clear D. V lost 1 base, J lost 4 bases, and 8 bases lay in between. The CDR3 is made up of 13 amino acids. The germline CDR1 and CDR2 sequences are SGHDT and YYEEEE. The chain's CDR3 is CASSLLGSYGYTF. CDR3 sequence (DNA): TGTGCCAGCAGCTTGTTAGGCAGCTATGGCTACACCTTC.

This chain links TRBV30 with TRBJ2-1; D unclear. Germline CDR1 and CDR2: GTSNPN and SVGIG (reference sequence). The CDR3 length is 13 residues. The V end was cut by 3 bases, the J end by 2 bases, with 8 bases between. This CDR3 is CAWSSAPYNEQFF. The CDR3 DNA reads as TGTGCCTGGAGCAGCGCCCCCTACAATGAGCAGTTCTTC.

This CDR3 is CATQGGNQPQHF. In DNA form, the CDR3 reads TGTGCCACTCAGGGGGGCAATCAGCCCCAGCATTTT. The gene calls are TRBV19 and TRBJ1-5; 7 bases align to TRBD1. The CDR3 consists of 12 residues. Trimming cost V 10 bases and J 2 bases; bases outside gene matches: 2. Germline V gives CDR1 LNHDA, CDR2 SQIVND (reference sequence).

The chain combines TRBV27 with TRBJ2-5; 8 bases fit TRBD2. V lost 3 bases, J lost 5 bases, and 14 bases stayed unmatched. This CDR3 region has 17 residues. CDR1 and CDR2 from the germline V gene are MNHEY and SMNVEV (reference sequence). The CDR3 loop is CASSFGEGRGDRETQYF. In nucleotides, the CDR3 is TGTGCCAGCAGTTTTGGGGAAGGGCGGGGGGACCGGGAGACCCAGTACTTC.

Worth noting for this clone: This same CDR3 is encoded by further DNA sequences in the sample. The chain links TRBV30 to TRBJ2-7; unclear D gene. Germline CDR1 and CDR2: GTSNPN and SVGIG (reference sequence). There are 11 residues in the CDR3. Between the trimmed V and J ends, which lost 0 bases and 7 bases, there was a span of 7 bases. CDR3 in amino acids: CAWSVGVEQYF. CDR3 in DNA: TGTGCCTGGAGTGTTGGGGTAGAGCAGTACTTC.

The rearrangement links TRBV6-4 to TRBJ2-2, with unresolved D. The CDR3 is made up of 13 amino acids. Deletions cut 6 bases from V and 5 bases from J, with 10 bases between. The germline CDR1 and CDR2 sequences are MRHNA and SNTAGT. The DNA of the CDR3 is TGTGCCAGCAGGACGAGTGAAACCGGGGAGCTGTTTTTT. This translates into CASRTSETGELFF.

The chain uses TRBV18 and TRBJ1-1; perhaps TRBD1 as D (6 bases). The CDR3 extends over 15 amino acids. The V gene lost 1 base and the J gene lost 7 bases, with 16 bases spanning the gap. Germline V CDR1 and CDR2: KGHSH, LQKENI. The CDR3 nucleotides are TGTGCCAGCTCACCACTCGGACAGCCCCCCGGTGAAGCTTTCTTT. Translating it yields CASSPLGQPPGEAFF.

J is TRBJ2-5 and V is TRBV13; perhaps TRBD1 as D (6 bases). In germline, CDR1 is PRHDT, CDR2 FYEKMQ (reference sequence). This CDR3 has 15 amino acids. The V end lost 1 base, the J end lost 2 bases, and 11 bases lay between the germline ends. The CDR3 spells CASSLAQGRQETQYF. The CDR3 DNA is TGTGCCAGCAGCTTAGCACAGGGTCGACAAGAGACCCAGTACTTC.

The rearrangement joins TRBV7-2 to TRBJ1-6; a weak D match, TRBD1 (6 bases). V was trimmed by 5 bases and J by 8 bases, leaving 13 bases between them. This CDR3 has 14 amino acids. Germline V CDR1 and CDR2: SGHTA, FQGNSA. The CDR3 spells CASSLPRTDSPLHF. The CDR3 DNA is TGTGCCAGCAGCCTACCCCGGACAGATTCACCCCTCCACTTT.

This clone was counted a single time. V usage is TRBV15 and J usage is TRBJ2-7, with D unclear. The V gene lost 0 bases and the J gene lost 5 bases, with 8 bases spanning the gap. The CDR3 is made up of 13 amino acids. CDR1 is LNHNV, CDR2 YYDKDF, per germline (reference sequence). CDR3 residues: CATSREEGNEQYF. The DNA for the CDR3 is TGTGCCACCAGCAGAGAGGAAGGGAACGAGCAGTACTTC.

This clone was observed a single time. In DNA form, the CDR3 reads TGTGCCAGCAGCCAGGGGGAGGACAATCAGCCCCAGCATTTT. This sequence encodes CASSQGEDNQPQHF. The chain carries TRBV7-9 and TRBJ1-5; 7 nucleotides line up with TRBD1. CDR1 and CDR2 from the germline V gene are SEHNR and FQNEAQ (reference sequence). J lost 3 bases, V lost 5 bases, and 4 bases had no gene match. CDR3 length: 14 residues.